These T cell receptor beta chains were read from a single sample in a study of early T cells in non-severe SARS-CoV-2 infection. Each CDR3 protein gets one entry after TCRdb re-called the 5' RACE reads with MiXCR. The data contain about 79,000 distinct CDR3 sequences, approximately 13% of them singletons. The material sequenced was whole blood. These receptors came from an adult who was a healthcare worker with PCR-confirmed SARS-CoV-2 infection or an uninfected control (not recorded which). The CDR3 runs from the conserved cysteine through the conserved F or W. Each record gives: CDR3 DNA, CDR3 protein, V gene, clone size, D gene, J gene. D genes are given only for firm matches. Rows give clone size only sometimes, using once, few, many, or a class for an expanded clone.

DNA: TGTGCTAGCAGCCTCAACATGGCCGGGGAGCTGTTTTTT; CDR3: CASSLNMAGELFF; V: TRBV7-7; size: few; D: NA; J: TRBJ2-2
DNA: TGCAGCGTGGACAGGGGGCAAGGAGATACGCAGTATTTT; CDR3: CSVDRGQGDTQYF; V: TRBV29-1; size: NA; D: TRBD1; J: TRBJ2-3
DNA: TGTGCCAGCAGTATTGGGACAGTGTATGGCTACACCTTC; CDR3: CASSIGTVYGYTF; V: TRBV12-3/TRBV12-4; size: few; D: TRBD1; J: TRBJ1-2
DNA: TGTGCCAGCAGTTTAACGGGTTTGGCCAACGTCCTGACTTTC; CDR3: CASSLTGLANVLTF; V: TRBV28; size: few; D: NA; J: TRBJ2-6
DNA: TGTGCTAGTGCTCGGGACCGATCCCTTAGCACAGATACGCAGTATTTT; CDR3: CASARDRSLSTDTQYF; V: TRBV12-5; size: few; D: NA; J: TRBJ2-3
DNA: TGCAGTGCCCCATCCGGGACGCAACCTAATTCACCCCTCCACTTT; CDR3: CSAPSGTQPNSPLHF; V: TRBV20-1; size: few; D: NA; J: TRBJ1-6
DNA: TGCAGTGCTAGAGATCCCCAGGGAGGATCCTACGAGCAGTACTTC; CDR3: CSARDPQGGSYEQYF; V: TRBV20-1; size: few; D: NA; J: TRBJ2-7
DNA: TGCGCCAGCAGCCAAGTCAGGGGCGGCACTGAAGCTTTCTTT; CDR3: CASSQVRGGTEAFF; V: TRBV4-1; size: few; D: NA; J: TRBJ1-1
DNA: TGTGCCAGCAGCTTAGGAGGGGTGTATAATTCACCCCTCCACTTT; CDR3: CASSLGGVYNSPLHF; V: TRBV7-9; size: NA; D: NA; J: TRBJ1-6
DNA: TGTGCCAGCAGTGATTCGGGGCGCCACAATGAGCAGTTCTTC; CDR3: CASSDSGRHNEQFF; V: TRBV2; size: NA; D: NA; J: TRBJ2-1
DNA: TGTGCCAGCAGTGACCCGGGCAGGGGCCCTCCTGAGCAGTACTTC; CDR3: CASSDPGRGPPEQYF; V: TRBV25-1; size: NA; D: NA; J: TRBJ2-7
DNA: TGTGCCTGGAAAGTCGAACCAGGGGGCGCAGGGTTTGAAGGCTACACCTTC; CDR3: CAWKVEPGGAGFEGYTF; V: TRBV30; size: many; D: TRBD1; J: TRBJ1-2
DNA: TGCAGTGCTGTCCCCCAGACCGACTATGGCTACACCTTC; CDR3: CSAVPQTDYGYTF; V: TRBV20-1; size: NA; D: NA; J: TRBJ1-2
DNA: TGTGCCAGCAGTTTGTCGAGTAGAGCTAATTCACCCCTCCACTTT; CDR3: CASSLSSRANSPLHF; V: TRBV6-5; size: few; D: NA; J: TRBJ1-6
DNA: TGCAGTGCCAGCGCGACGACAGGATCTTATGGCTACACCTTC; CDR3: CSASATTGSYGYTF; V: TRBV20-1; size: few; D: NA; J: TRBJ1-2
DNA: TGTGCCAGCAGCTACGACCAGACGGGTTATGGCTACACCTTC; CDR3: CASSYDQTGYGYTF; V: TRBV12-3/TRBV12-4; size: many; D: NA; J: TRBJ1-2
DNA: TGCAGCGCCGGAGGGATCGGGAGCTACGAGCAGTACTTC; CDR3: CSAGGIGSYEQYF; V: TRBV29-1; size: NA; D: NA; J: TRBJ2-7
DNA: TGCAGCGTTGACAGGGGCACAGATACGCAGTATTTT; CDR3: CSVDRGTDTQYF; V: TRBV29-1; size: many; D: NA; J: TRBJ2-3
DNA: TGCAGTGCTAGAGTAGCTTCCCTGCGTGGCTACACCTTC; CDR3: CSARVASLRGYTF; V: TRBV20-1; size: many; D: NA; J: TRBJ1-2
DNA: TGCGCCAGCAGCTTGGCGGGGCAGAGCACCGGGGAGCTGTTTTTT; CDR3: CASSLAGQSTGELFF; V: TRBV5-1; size: NA; D: NA; J: TRBJ2-2
DNA: TGTGCCAGCAGCCAAAGGAACTATGGCTACACCTTC; CDR3: CASSQRNYGYTF; V: TRBV11-2; size: many; D: NA; J: TRBJ1-2
DNA: TGCGCCAGCAGCTCTCCGGGACAAGCTACTGAAGCTTTCTTT; CDR3: CASSSPGQATEAFF; V: TRBV5-1; size: few; D: NA; J: TRBJ1-1
DNA: TGTGCCAGCAGCTTAGGATCAGGGGACTTCAATCAGCCCCAGCATTTT; CDR3: CASSLGSGDFNQPQHF; V: TRBV7-9; size: NA; D: NA; J: TRBJ1-5
DNA: TGTGCCAGCAGCCAGGACTTCAGCTCCTACAATGAGCAGTTCTTC; CDR3: CASSQDFSSYNEQFF; V: TRBV11-1; size: NA; D: NA; J: TRBJ2-1
DNA: TGCAGTGCTAGAGGTGGAAACAGGGGTTGGTACGAGCAGTACTTC; CDR3: CSARGGNRGWYEQYF; V: TRBV20-1; size: NA; D: TRBD1; J: TRBJ2-7
DNA: TGTGCCAGCAGTGAACTCCAGGGATCGGATGGCTACACCTTC; CDR3: CASSELQGSDGYTF; V: TRBV6-1; size: few; D: NA; J: TRBJ1-2
DNA: TGTGCCAGCAGCCGAAATGTGGGGAACACTGAAGCTTTCTTT; CDR3: CASSRNVGNTEAFF; V: TRBV11-2; size: many; D: NA; J: TRBJ1-1
DNA: TGTGCCAGTAGTCTATCAGACGGGAGGTTCGAAACGCAGTATTTT; CDR3: CASSLSDGRFETQYF; V: TRBV19; size: few; D: TRBD2; J: TRBJ2-3
DNA: TGTGCCATCAGTGGGGACGGTATGAACACTGAAGCTTTCTTT; CDR3: CAISGDGMNTEAFF; V: TRBV10-3; size: few; D: NA; J: TRBJ1-1
DNA: TGTGCCAGCAGTTACTCGAGTGGTAGCTCTGGAAACACCATATATTTT; CDR3: CASSYSSGSSGNTIYF; V: TRBV6-5; size: few; D: NA; J: TRBJ1-3
DNA: TGTGCCGTAGTAGCGACGAACACCGGGGAGCTGTTTTTT; CDR3: CAVVATNTGELFF; V: TRBV6-2/TRBV6-3; size: NA; D: NA; J: TRBJ2-2
DNA: TGTGCCAGCAGTGGGCTTGGACAGGGGTCCATCTACGAGCAGTACTTC; CDR3: CASSGLGQGSIYEQYF; V: TRBV6-1; size: few; D: TRBD1; J: TRBJ2-7
DNA: TGTGCCAGCAGAGACCCGTCCCAAGATCCCACTGAAGCTTTCTTT; CDR3: CASRDPSQDPTEAFF; V: TRBV2; size: few; D: NA; J: TRBJ1-1
DNA: TGTGCCAGCAGCCTCTCGGCGGCGGGCAATCAGCCCCAGCATTTT; CDR3: CASSLSAAGNQPQHF; V: TRBV6-5; size: many; D: NA; J: TRBJ1-5
DNA: TGTGCCAGCAGTTATGAGGGTGTAGGCGAAAAACTGTTTTTT; CDR3: CASSYEGVGEKLFF; V: TRBV6-6; size: NA; D: NA; J: TRBJ1-4
DNA: TGTGCCAGCAGCTTCAGGGCAACTAATGAAAAACTGTTTTTT; CDR3: CASSFRATNEKLFF; V: TRBV7-9; size: many; D: NA; J: TRBJ1-4
DNA: TGTGCCAGCAGTAACCCGGGGGACTACGAGCAGTACTTC; CDR3: CASSNPGDYEQYF; V: TRBV3-1; size: many; D: NA; J: TRBJ2-7
DNA: TGCGCCAGCAGCACCACCGGCAGTAACAATCAGCCCCAGCATTTT; CDR3: CASSTTGSNNQPQHF; V: TRBV5-1; size: few; D: NA; J: TRBJ1-5
DNA: TGTGCCAGCAGCTTGTGGGGGGGGCAAGAGACCCAGTACTTC; CDR3: CASSLWGGQETQYF; V: TRBV5-4; size: NA; D: TRBD2; J: TRBJ2-5
DNA: TGTGCCAGCAGTTTATTAGGGGGTGAGACCCAGTACTTC; CDR3: CASSLLGGETQYF; V: TRBV28; size: few; D: NA; J: TRBJ2-5
DNA: TGTGCCAGCACCAGGGGGGAAGAAGCTTTCTTT; CDR3: CASTRGEEAFF; V: TRBV5-4; size: NA; D: TRBD1; J: TRBJ1-1
DNA: TGTGCCAGCAGTGATACCTCCGAGGGGGGGAACACTGAAGCTTTCTTT; CDR3: CASSDTSEGGNTEAFF; V: TRBV2; size: few; D: NA; J: TRBJ1-1
DNA: TGCGCCAGCAGCTTGGGGGCCCCCCGGGGGACCGCCTACGAGCAGTACTTC; CDR3: CASSLGAPRGTAYEQYF; V: TRBV5-1; size: few; D: NA; J: TRBJ2-7
DNA: TGCGCCAGCAGCTTGAGGACAGGTTCTGATACTGAAGCTTTCTTT; CDR3: CASSLRTGSDTEAFF; V: TRBV5-1; size: NA; D: TRBD1; J: TRBJ1-1
DNA: TGCGCCAGCAGCTCAAGTGGGCCACCCAATGAGCAGTTCTTC; CDR3: CASSSSGPPNEQFF; V: TRBV5-1; size: many; D: NA; J: TRBJ2-1
DNA: TGTGCTAGTGGTTCTTCCGGGACAGGGTCCTACGAGCAGTACTTC; CDR3: CASGSSGTGSYEQYF; V: TRBV12-5; size: NA; D: TRBD1; J: TRBJ2-7
DNA: TGTGCCAGCAGCGTAGGCCCCGGGACAGGGTACTACGAGCAGTACTTC; CDR3: CASSVGPGTGYYEQYF; V: TRBV9; size: many; D: TRBD1; J: TRBJ2-7
DNA: TGTGCCAGCACCCCAAGAACCTCCAATGAGCAGTTCTTC; CDR3: CASTPRTSNEQFF; V: TRBV6-6; size: NA; D: NA; J: TRBJ2-1
DNA: TGTGCCAGCAGTTCCTTCCATCTGGCGGGAGGGGTCCGGGATGAGCAGTTCTTC; CDR3: CASSSFHLAGGVRDEQFF; V: TRBV11-2; size: many; D: TRBD2; J: TRBJ2-1
DNA: TGTGCCAGCAGAAATGGACAGGGGAGGACTGAAGCTTTCTTT; CDR3: CASRNGQGRTEAFF; V: TRBV7-9; size: many; D: TRBD1; J: TRBJ1-1
DNA: TGTGCCAGTAGTATAGGCGGCAGGGAGAATGAGCAGTTCTTC; CDR3: CASSIGGRENEQFF; V: TRBV19; size: NA; D: NA; J: TRBJ2-1
DNA: TGTGCCAGCAGCTCCTCGGACAGGGGGCTCATGAACACTGAAGCTTTCTTT; CDR3: CASSSSDRGLMNTEAFF; V: TRBV7-3; size: NA; D: TRBD1; J: TRBJ1-1